A selection of T cell receptor delta chains follows, all from one sample in a study of Vδ1+ human thymocytes. TCRdb fed the multiplex PCR reads to CATT. The sample has 50,000 to 60,000 delta-chain clones; more than 12% are singletons. Sequenced: Vdelta1+ gamma-delta thymocytes from the thymus. The receptor source for this set is a girl in the first two years of life who had congenital heart surgery. The conserved cysteine and the conserved F or W are not part of the CDR3 here.

j_call v_call cdr3_aa
TRDJ1 TRDV1 ALGEKLTGLPTEALGDCSKLI
TRDJ1 TRDV1 ALGELGPWSTTGGVDKLI
TRDJ1 TRDV1 ALGDPVPLGDTFESYTDKLI
TRDJ1 TRDV1 ALGEPGPWGGGKRTDKLI
TRDJ1 TRDV1 ALGELIKGLFLGDNTDKLI
TRDJ1 TRDV1 ALGELPRLATLGYTDKLI
TRDJ1 TRDV1 ALGERRGVLPPGDTQSTNTDKLI
TRDJ1 TRDV2 ACDTEWGWGINTDKLI
TRDJ1 TRDV1 ALGERTFLPRPGGTYTDKLI
TRDJ1 TRDV1 ALGELIVLGDRGSDKLI
TRDJ1 TRDV1 ALGEQVPPTPVLGGTPYTDKLI
TRDJ1 TRAV29/DV5 AETPTDKPI
TRDJ1 TRDV1 ALGERWGIRTDKLI
TRDJ1 TRDV1 ALGELMLRGGHHLNHKLI
TRDJ1 TRDV1 ALGEPSYAGVPDCKLI
TRDJ1 TRDV1 ALGEEGATFPLGGYEYTDKLI
TRDJ1 TRDV1 ALGELEARSVLGYRDTDKLI
TRDJ1 TRDV1 ALGDGFPAGGLSFHTDKLI
TRDJ1 TRDV2 ACDTSRTGGTVTQDKLI
TRDJ1 TRDV1 ALGESAFLSRTGGYSDKLI
TRDJ1 TRDV1 ALGTNFPNWGIRPQNTKLI
TRDJ1 TRDV1 ALGELGSDPSPVLGTLDKLI
TRDJ1 TRDV1 ALGEKTSPRPPWGTSTDKLI
TRDJ1 TRDV1 ALGGGLPTHPGGYADKLI
TRDJ1 TRDV2 ACDTEDLGGYGTDKLI
TRDJ1 TRDV1 ALGDLWGTYTDKLI
TRDJ1 TRDV1 ALGELPTLLGENTDKLI
TRDJ1 TRDV1 ALGSNFPVTGGKFTDKLI
TRDJ1 TRDV1 ALGELEFRRPLGDGPRYTDKLI
TRDJ1 TRDV1 ALGTPMAILGDTDKLI
TRDJ1 TRDV1 ALGDPTYWGGTDKLI
TRDJ1 TRDV1 ALGELRLPNVEGRTGGETDKLI
TRDJ1 TRDV1 ALGGKPGVYWGIPKADKLI
TRDJ1 TRDV1 ALGELSGGYVYTDKLI
TRDJ1 TRDV1 ALGEWIPLLGPGTTDKLI
TRDJ1 TRDV1 ALGELSATRGYVFSDKLI
TRDJ1 TRDV1 ALGDPWGFRAVNCDKLI
TRDJ3 TRDV2 ACDYALFLHMPPGDRTWDTRQMF
TRDJ1 TRDV2 ACEIRNHWGTYTDKLI
TRDJ1 TRDV1 ALGERHWGIEHTDKLI
TRDJ1 TRDV1 ALGEPVATGGRYTDKLI
TRDJ1 TRDV1 ALGDSTRGYAPYTDKLI
TRDJ1 TRDV1 ALGDSPTSPTFPLDKLI
TRDJ1 TRDV1 ALGELRRLWGIRTHTDKLI
TRDJ1 TRDV1 ALGELDPSMRMGGLI
TRDJ1 TRDV1 ALGELVFPHWGIRTDKLI
TRDJ1 TRDV1 ALGEPSPLPRAGMYTDKLI
TRDJ1 TRDV1 ALGDPRGTGETLLI
TRDJ1 TRDV1 ALGAPMDTELYTDKLI
TRDJ1 TRDV1 ALGETFYVIGGIFRYTDKLI
TRDJ1 TRDV1 ALGEEHSSYPPGYLNTDKLI
TRDJ1 TRDV1 ALGDPSERVGGYLGYTDKLI
TRDJ1 TRDV1 ALGEFRWDASYWGSKYTDKLI
TRDJ1 TRDV1 ALGELLSLTLRGMGDTSYTDKLI
TRDJ1 TRDV2 ACDTELGPYTDKLI
TRDJ1 TRDV1 ALGRRRNTDKLI